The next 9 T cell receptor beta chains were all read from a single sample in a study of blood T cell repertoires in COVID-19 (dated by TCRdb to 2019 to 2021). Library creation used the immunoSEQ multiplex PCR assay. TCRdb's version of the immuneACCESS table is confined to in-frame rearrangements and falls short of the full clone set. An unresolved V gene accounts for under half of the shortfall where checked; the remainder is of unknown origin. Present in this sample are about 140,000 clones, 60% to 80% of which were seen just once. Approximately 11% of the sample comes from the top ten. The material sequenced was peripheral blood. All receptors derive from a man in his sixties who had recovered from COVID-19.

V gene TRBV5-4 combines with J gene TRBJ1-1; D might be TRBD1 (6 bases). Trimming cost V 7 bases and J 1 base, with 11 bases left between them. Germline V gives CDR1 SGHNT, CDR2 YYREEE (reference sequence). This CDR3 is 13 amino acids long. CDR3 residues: CASGDKQNTEAFF. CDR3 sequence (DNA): TGTGCCAGCGGGGACAAACAGAACACTGAAGCTTTCTTT.

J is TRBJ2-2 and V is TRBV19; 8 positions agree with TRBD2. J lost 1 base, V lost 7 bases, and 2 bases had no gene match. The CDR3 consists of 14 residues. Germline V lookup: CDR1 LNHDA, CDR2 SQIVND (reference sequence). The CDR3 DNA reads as TGTGCCAGTAAGCGGGAGTGGAACACCGGGGAGCTGTTTTTT. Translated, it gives CASKREWNTGELFF.

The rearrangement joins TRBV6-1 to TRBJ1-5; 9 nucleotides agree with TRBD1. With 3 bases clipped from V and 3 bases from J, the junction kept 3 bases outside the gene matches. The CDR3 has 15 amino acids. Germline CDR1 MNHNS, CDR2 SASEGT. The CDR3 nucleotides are TGTGCCAGCAGTGAGGGGACAGGGTACAATCAGCCCCAGCATTTT. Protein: CASSEGTGYNQPQHF.

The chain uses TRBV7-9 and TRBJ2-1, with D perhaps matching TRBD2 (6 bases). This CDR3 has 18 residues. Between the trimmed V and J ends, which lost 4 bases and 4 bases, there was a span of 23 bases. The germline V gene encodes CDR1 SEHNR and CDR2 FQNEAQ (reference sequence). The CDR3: CASSSLELVEGPYNEQFF. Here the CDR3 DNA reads TGTGCCAGCAGCTCCCTCGAGTTAGTGGAGGGACCGTACAATGAGCAGTTCTTC.

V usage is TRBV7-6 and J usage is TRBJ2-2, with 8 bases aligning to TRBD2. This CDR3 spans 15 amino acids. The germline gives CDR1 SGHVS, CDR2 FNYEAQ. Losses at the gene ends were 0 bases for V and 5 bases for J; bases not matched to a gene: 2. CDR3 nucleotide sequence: TGTGCCAGCAGCTTAGCCAGCGGGGGAACCGGGGAGCTGTTTTTT. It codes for CASSLASGGTGELFF.

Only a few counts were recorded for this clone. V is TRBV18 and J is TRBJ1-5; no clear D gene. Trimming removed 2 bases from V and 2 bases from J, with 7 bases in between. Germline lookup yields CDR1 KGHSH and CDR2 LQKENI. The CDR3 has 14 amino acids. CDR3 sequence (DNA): TGTGCCAGCTCACCAGACATGGGCAATCAGCCCCAGCATTTT. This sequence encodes CASSPDMGNQPQHF. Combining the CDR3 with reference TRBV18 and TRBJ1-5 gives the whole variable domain NAGVMQNPRHLVRRRGQEARLRCSPMKGHSHVYWYRQLPEEGLKFMVYLQKENIIDESGMPKERFSAEFPKEGPSILRIQQVVRGDSAAYFCASSPDMGNQPQHFGDGTRLSIL.

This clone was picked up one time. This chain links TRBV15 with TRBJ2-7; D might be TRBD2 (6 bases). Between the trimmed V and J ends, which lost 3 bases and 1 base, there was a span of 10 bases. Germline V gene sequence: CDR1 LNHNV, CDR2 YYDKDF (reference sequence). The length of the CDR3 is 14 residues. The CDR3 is CATSRDYQSYEQYF. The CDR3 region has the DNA TGTGCCACCAGCAGGGACTACCAGTCCTACGAGCAGTACTTC. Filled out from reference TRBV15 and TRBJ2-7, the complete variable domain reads DAMVIQNPRYQVTQFGKPVTLSCSQTLNHNVMYWYQQKSSQAPKLLFHYYDKDFNNEADTPDNFQSRRPNTSFCFLDIRSPGLGDTAMYLCATSRDYQSYEQYFGPGTRLTVT.

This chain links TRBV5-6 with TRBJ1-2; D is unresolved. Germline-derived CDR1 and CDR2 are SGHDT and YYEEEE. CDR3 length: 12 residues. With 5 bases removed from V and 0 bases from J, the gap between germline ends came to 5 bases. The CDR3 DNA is TGTGCCAGCAGTTTCTCTAACTATGGCTACACCTTC. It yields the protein CASSFSNYGYTF.

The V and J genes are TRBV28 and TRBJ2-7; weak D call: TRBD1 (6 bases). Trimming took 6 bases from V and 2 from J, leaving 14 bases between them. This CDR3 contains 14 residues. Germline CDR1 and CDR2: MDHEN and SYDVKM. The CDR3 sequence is CASRLTGPPYEQYF. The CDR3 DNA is TGTGCCAGCAGATTAACAGGGCCCCCCTACGAGCAGTACTTC. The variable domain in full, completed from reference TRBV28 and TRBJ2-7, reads DVKVTQSSRYLVKRTGEKVFLECVQDMDHENMFWYRQDPGLGLRLIYFSYDVKMKEKGDIPEGYSVSREKKERFSLILESASTNQTSMYLCASRLTGPPYEQYFGPGTRLTVT.